Below, 4 T cell receptor beta chains from the same sample are listed, as sequenced in a study of patients and donors after allogeneic stem cell transplantation. One entry per CDR3 protein, called by TCRdb with MiXCR from the RT-PCR reads. Among approximately 200,000 distinct CDR3 sequences listed, around 41% were seen once. The sample taken for sequencing was blood, either unsorted or a sorted T cell fraction (not recorded which). These receptors originate from a human donor who was either an allogeneic HSCT recipient or a stem cell or donor lymphocyte infusion donor (not recorded which). It is not recorded whose cells these are; they may come from a transplant donor.

The V and J genes are TRBV11-3 and TRBJ2-3; unclear D gene. Per the germline V gene, CDR1 is SGHNT and CDR2 is YENEEA. Trimming shortened V by 0 bases and J by 1 base, and 2 bases separated the two germline ends. The CDR3 contains 13 residues. The CDR3: CASSLDGTDTQYF. The CDR3 nucleotides read TGTGCCAGCAGCTTAGATGGCACAGATACGCAGTATTTT.

The chain carries TRBV7-2 and TRBJ2-1; D is possibly TRBD1 (5 bases). Germline loops: CDR1 SGHTA, CDR2 FQGNSA. This CDR3 contains 18 residues. Trimming removed 3 bases at V and 0 bases at J, with 18 bases between. The CDR3 DNA reads TGTGCCAGCAGCTTTCGTCAGGGTCTCATATTCTCCTACAATGAGCAGTTCTTC. It translates to CASSFRQGLIFSYNEQFF.

This clonotype came up a few times. The chain uses TRBV29-1 and TRBJ1-5; D is ambiguous. CDR3 length equals 13 residues. Per germline, CDR1 SQVTM and CDR2 ANQGSEA. V lost 6 bases, J lost 2 bases, and 11 bases lay in between. CDR3 coding DNA: TGCAGCGTCTCCCGGGGTGGCAATCAGCCCCAGCATTTT. Translation: CSVSRGGNQPQHF.

There are a few counts of this clonotype. V and J are TRBV27 and TRBJ1-2; no clear D. Germline lookup yields CDR1 MNHEY and CDR2 SMNVEV (reference sequence). V gave up 4 bases and J gave up 4 bases, with 16 bases separating them. This CDR3 has 15 amino acids. This CDR3 is CASSSKRTPGYGYTF. CDR3 bases: TGTGCCAGCAGTTCCAAGAGAACCCCTGGCTATGGCTACACCTTC.